This T cell receptor beta chain was recovered during a study of T cell responses to AZD1222 COVID-19 vaccine. Study in general: Pooled in the analysis were second doses at about 4 or about 12 weeks.

Germline V lookup: CDR1 SGHNT, CDR2 YENEEA. V lost 3 bases to trimming and J lost 3 bases; unmatched junction nucleotides: 2. The CDR3 is 14 residues long. Profiled with immunoSEQ multiplex PCR; TCRdb holds only in-frame clones, not every one. The sample contains about 60,000 clones, about 85% of which appear only once. Overall study findings and caveats: Clonal diversity was possibly underestimated; the donors were predominantly white British and more often female.

A note on this clone: Its antigen remains unknown.

The source material was peripheral blood, sampled on day 0 of AZD1222 vaccination. The gene calls are TRBV11-3 and TRBJ1-1; 9 bases map to TRBD1. The receptor was isolated from an adult in good health. In DNA form, the CDR3 reads TGTGCCAGCAGCTTGAGGACAGGGGACACTGAAGCTTTCTTT. It translates to CASSLRTGDTEAFF. Using reference TRBV11-3 and TRBJ1-1 for the parts outside the CDR3, the full variable domain is EAGVVQSPRYKIIEKKQPVAFWCNPISGHNTLYWYLQNLGQGPELLIRYENEEAVDDSQLPKDRFSAERLKGVDSTLKIQPAELGDSAVYLCASSLRTGDTEAFFGQGTRLTVV.